These 13 T cell receptor beta chains came from one sample sequenced in a study of shared clonotypes between healthy human individuals. Cells designated naive CD8 were CD45RO-negative and were positively selected for CCR7, with terminally differentiated effector memory CD45RA+ cells excluded. Data came from immunoSEQ multiplex PCR; TCRdb stores just in-frame clones and leaves some out. Of about 870,000 clones listed, 80% to 95% are singletons. The sequenced sample consisted of naive CD8+ T cells sorted from blood. The origin of the receptors is a man younger than 45 in good health.

The V and J genes are TRBV9 and TRBJ2-5; D may be TRBD1 (5 bases). Germline lookup yields CDR1 SGDLS and CDR2 YYNGEE. The CDR3 contains 14 residues. The V gene lost 3 bases and the J gene lost 3 bases, with 12 bases spanning the gap. CDR3 DNA sequence: TGTGCCAGCAGCGCGCGGACGGACAAAGAGACCCAGTACTTC. Encoded protein: CASSARTDKETQYF.

The chain carries TRBV29-1 and TRBJ2-2; the D is unclear. Germline CDR1 reads SQVTM; CDR2 reads ANQGSEA. The CDR3 is 13 amino acids. V lost 3 bases, J lost 4 bases, and 9 bases lay in between. CDR3 loop: CSVEERGTGELFF. DNA of the CDR3: TGCAGCGTTGAGGAGCGAGGCACCGGGGAGCTGTTTTTT.

The V and J genes are TRBV28 and TRBJ1-4; 8 bases are shared with TRBD1. The germline V gene encodes CDR1 MDHEN and CDR2 SYDVKM. The ends lost 4 bases at V and 0 bases at J; junction bases unmatched: 4. The CDR3 is 16 amino acids. The CDR3 bases are TGTGCCAGCAGTTCCGCGGACAGGGCAACTAATGAAAAACTGTTTTTT. Translating it yields CASSSADRATNEKLFF.

The chain employs TRBV15 and TRBJ2-7, with a possible D match to TRBD2 (5 bases). The V gene's germline CDR1 is LNHNV and CDR2 YYDKDF (reference sequence). V shed 0 bases and J shed 1 base, with 10 bases lying between them. The CDR3 extends over 15 amino acids. The CDR3, as DNA: TGTGCCACCAGCAGAGAAAGGACTGATTCCTACGAGCAGTACTTC. It yields the protein CATSRERTDSYEQYF.

V is TRBV5-6 and J is TRBJ2-3; 10 nucleotides align to TRBD2. The CDR3 is made up of 17 amino acids. V shed 2 bases, J shed 6 bases, and the junction held 12 bases outside the gene matches. CDR1 is SGHDT, CDR2 YYEEEE, per germline. The CDR3 DNA sequence: TGTGCCAGCAGCTTAGAAAGACTAGCGGGTAGTGAGGATACGCAGTATTTT. Translating gives CASSLERLAGSEDTQYF.

The chain has TRBV30 and TRBJ2-3; TRBD2 might be the D (5 bases). Germline-derived CDR1 and CDR2 are GTSNPN and SVGIG (reference sequence). Trimming took 4 bases from V and 4 from J, leaving 15 bases between them. CDR3 length equals 14 residues. The CDR3 spells CAWNRVGSSDTQYF. The CDR3 nucleotides are TGTGCCTGGAATCGGGTTGGGAGTTCAGATACGCAGTATTTT.

J is TRBJ2-7 and V is TRBV7-9, with D perhaps matching TRBD1 or TRBD2 (5 bases each). Germline lookup yields CDR1 SEHNR and CDR2 FQNEAQ (reference sequence). The CDR3 sequence is 18 residues long. V lost 5 bases and J lost 0, with 23 bases in between. The CDR3 coding sequence is TGTGCCAGCAGCCCTAGGGGATCGGGCGGGCCCAGCTCCTACGAGCAGTACTTC. Amino acids: CASSPRGSGGPSSYEQYF.

The sample holds one count of this clone. The chain links TRBV28 to TRBJ2-3; 12 positions agree with TRBD2. Looked up from germline, CDR1 is MDHEN and CDR2 is SYDVKM. The CDR3 is made up of 16 amino acids. Germline trimming cut 8 bases from V and 0 bases from J; bases unmatched to any gene: 6. The CDR3 loop is CASGLGTSGSTDTQYF. For the CDR3, the DNA is TGTGCCAGCGGATTAGGGACTAGCGGGAGCACAGATACGCAGTATTTT.

This clone was seen just once. The V and J genes are TRBV9 and TRBJ2-5; 7 bases line up with TRBD1. V was clipped by 9 bases and J by 5 bases; unmatched bases: 13. Germline CDR1 is SGDLS and CDR2 is YYNGEE. CDR3 size: 14 residues. CDR3 amino acids: CATSEDRVGETQYF. DNA for the CDR3: TGTGCCACCTCAGAAGACAGGGTGGGCGAGACCCAGTACTTC.

This rearrangement joins TRBV7-9 to TRBJ2-3, with 9 bases lining up with TRBD2. Germline V gene sequence: CDR1 SEHNR, CDR2 FQNEAQ (reference sequence). V dropped 5 bases and J dropped 4; count of bases not matched to a gene: 7. The CDR3 has 15 residues. The CDR3 DNA sequence: TGTGCCAGCAGCCTTAGCGGGAGTCCGTCAGATACGCAGTATTTT. This translates into CASSLSGSPSDTQYF.

As concerns this clone: Other DNA sequences within the sample encode an identical CDR3. This chain links TRBV19 with TRBJ2-7; 7 positions agree with TRBD2. Unmatched junction bases numbered 2, after V lost 3 bases and J lost 0 bases. Germline V gene data show CDR1 as LNHDA and CDR2 as SQIVND (reference sequence). The CDR3 is made up of 14 amino acids. CDR3 amino acids: CASSMGGSSYEQYF. CDR3 DNA sequence: TGTGCCAGTAGTATGGGGGGGAGCTCCTACGAGCAGTACTTC. The whole variable domain, filled in from reference TRBV19 and TRBJ2-7, reads DGGITQSPKYLFRKEGQNVTLSCEQNLNHDAMYWYRQDPGQGLRLIYYSQIVNDFQKGDIAEGYSVSREKKESFPLTVTSAQKNPTAFYLCASSMGGSSYEQYFGPGTRLTVT.

The chain is built from TRBV9 and TRBJ2-2, with 9 nucleotides matching TRBD2. The CDR3 sequence is 17 residues long. The V segment lost 3 bases and the J segment 3 bases; nucleotides outside the gene matches: 9. Germline lookup yields CDR1 SGDLS and CDR2 YYNGEE. The CDR3 loop reads CASSARSGRLDTGELFF. In DNA, the CDR3 is TGTGCCAGCAGCGCGCGGAGCGGGAGGTTAGACACCGGGGAGCTGTTTTTT.

The chain has TRBV4-1 and TRBJ2-5; TRBD2 matches at 13 bases. Looked up from germline, CDR1 is MGHRA and CDR2 is YSYEKL. V dropped 1 base and J dropped 4; count of bases not matched to a gene: 6. This CDR3 is 17 amino acids long. This chain's CDR3 is CASSQGLAGGPTETQYF. The CDR3, as DNA: TGCGCCAGCAGCCAAGGACTAGCGGGAGGTCCCACAGAGACCCAGTACTTC.